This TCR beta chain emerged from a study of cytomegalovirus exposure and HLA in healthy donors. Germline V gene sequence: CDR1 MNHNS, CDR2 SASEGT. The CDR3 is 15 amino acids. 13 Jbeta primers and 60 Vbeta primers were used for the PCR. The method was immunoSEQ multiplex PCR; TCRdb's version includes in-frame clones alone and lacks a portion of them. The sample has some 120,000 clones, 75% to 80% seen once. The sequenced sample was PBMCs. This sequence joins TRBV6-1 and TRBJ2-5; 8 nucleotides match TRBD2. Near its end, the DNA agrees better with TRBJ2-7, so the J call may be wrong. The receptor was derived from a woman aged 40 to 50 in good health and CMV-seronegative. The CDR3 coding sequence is TGTGCCAGCACTATCACCGGGGGGGGCCTCTACGAGCAGTACTTC. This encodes CASTITGGGLYEQYF.